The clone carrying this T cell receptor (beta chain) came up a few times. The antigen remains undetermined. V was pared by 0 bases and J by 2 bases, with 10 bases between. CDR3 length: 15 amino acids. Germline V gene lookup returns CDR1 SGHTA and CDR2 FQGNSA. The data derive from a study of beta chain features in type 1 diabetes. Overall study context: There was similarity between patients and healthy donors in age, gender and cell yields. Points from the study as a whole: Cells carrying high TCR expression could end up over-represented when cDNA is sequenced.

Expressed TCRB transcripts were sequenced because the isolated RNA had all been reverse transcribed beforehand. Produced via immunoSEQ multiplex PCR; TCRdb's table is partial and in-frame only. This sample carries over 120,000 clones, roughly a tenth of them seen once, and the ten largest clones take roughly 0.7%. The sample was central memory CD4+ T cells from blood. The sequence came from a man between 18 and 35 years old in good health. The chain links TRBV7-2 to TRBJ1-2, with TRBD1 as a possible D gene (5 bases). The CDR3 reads CASSLAGHRNYGYTF. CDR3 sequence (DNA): TGTGCCAGCAGCTTAGCGGGGCATCGGAACTATGGCTACACCTTC.